This note documents a single T cell receptor beta chain sequence. Its antigen is as yet unknown. Sequenced patients had shown CD8+CD57+ cell expansion by flow cytometry. Diagnosis of severe acquired aplastic anemia applied to all patients. This record comes from a study of CD8+CD57+ T cells in acquired aplastic anemia. Study at large: The average for DNA from sorted CD4+ and CD8+ cells was 3 to 4 ug.

Study-wide results and caveats: CD8+ Simpson's diversity did not differ significantly between patients and controls. Patients shared 25 to 35 CD8+ CDR3 sequences with controls.

Germline CDR1 is LNHDA and CDR2 is SQIVND (reference sequence). The CDR3 consists of 15 residues. J was trimmed by 6 bases and V by 6 bases; bases with no gene match: 6. Profiling that covered TCR beta VDJ and CDR3 relied on genomic DNA as its template. TCRdb itself ran the reads through MiXCR, one entry per CDR3 protein. The sample has over 150,000 distinct CDR3 sequences, 48% seen once. This clonotype was obtained from a human donor with aplastic anemia. The sample taken for sequencing was sorted CD4+, CD8+, or CD8+CD57+ T cells (not recorded which) from PBMCs. V gene TRBV19 combines with J gene TRBJ2-6; 9 bases match TRBD1. The CDR3 loop reads CASRTGGLQANVLTF. The DNA of the CDR3 is TGTGCCAGTAGGACAGGGGGGCTCCAGGCCAACGTCCTGACTTTC.